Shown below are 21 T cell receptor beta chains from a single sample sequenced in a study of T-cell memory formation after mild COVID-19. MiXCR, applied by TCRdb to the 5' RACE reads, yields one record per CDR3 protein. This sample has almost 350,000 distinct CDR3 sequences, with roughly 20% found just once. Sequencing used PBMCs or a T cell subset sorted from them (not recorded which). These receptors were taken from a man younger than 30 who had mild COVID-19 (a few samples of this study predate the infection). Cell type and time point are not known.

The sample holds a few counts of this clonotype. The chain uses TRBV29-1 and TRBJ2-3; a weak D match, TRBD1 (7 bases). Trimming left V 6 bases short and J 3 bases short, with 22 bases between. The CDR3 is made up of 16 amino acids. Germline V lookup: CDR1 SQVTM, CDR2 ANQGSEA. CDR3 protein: CSVETQGDLWTDTQYF. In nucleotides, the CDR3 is TGCAGCGTGGAAACCCAGGGGGACTTGTGGACAGATACGCAGTATTTT.

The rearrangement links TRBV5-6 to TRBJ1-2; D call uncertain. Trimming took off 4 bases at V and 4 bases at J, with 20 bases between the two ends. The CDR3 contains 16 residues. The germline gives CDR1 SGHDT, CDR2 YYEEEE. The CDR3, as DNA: TGTGCCAGCAGCCCATCCCGGCGGATCTCGGCCTATGGCTACACCTTC. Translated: CASSPSRRISAYGYTF.

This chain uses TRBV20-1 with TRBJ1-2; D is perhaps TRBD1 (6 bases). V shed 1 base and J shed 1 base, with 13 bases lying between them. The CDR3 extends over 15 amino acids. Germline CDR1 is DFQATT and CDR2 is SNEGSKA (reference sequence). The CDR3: CSARVIGGDNYGYTF. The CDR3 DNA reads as TGCAGTGCTAGAGTTATCGGGGGCGATAACTATGGCTACACCTTC.

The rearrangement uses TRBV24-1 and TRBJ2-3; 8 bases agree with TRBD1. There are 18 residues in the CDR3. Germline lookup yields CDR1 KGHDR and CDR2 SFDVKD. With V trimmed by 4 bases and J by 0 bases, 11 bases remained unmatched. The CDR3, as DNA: TGTGCCACCAGTGACCGGACAGGGAAGGGTCTAAGCACAGATACGCAGTATTTT. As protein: CATSDRTGKGLSTDTQYF.

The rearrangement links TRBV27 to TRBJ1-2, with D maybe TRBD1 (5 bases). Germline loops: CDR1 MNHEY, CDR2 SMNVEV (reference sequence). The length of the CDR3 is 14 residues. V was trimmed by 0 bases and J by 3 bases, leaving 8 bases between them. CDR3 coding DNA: TGTGCCAGCAGTTTATCGGGGACTTACTATGGCTACACCTTC. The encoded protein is CASSLSGTYYGYTF.

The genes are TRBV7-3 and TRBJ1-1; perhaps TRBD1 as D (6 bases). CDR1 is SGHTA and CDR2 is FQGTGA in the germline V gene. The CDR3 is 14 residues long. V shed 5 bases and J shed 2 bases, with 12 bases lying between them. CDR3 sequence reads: CASSPGHGNTEAFF. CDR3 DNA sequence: TGTGCCAGCAGCCCGGGACACGGAAACACTGAAGCTTTCTTT. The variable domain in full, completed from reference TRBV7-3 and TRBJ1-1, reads GAGVSQTPSNKVTEKGKYVELRCDPISGHTALYWYRQSLGQGPEFLIYFQGTGAADDSGLPNDRFFAVRPEGSVSTLKIQRTERGDSAVYLCASSPGHGNTEAFFGQGTRLTVV.

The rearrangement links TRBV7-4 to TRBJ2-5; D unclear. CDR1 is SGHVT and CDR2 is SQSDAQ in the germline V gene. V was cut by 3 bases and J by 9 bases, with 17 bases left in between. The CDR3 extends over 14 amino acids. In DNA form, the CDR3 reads TGTGCCAGCAGCTTCGTTCCGATCGCGGCTTCCCAGTACTTC. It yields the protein CASSFVPIAASQYF.

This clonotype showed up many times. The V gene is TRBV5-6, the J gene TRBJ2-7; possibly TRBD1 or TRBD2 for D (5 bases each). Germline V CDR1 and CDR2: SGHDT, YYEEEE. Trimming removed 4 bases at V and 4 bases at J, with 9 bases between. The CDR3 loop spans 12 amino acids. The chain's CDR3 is CASSVGVYEQYV. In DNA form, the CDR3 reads TGTGCCAGCAGCGTGGGGGTTTACGAGCAGTACGTC.

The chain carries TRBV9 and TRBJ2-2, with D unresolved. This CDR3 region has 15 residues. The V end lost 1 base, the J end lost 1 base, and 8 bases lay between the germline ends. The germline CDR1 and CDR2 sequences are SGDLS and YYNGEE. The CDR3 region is CASSVQQLNTGELFF. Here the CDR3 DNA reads TGTGCCAGCAGCGTACAACAACTGAACACCGGGGAGCTGTTTTTT.

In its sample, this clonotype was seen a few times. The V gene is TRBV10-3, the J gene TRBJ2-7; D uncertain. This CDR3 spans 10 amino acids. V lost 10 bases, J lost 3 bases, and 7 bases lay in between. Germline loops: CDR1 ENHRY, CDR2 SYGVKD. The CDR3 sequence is CATSLYEQYF. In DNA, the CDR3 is TGTGCCACCAGCCTCTACGAGCAGTACTTC.

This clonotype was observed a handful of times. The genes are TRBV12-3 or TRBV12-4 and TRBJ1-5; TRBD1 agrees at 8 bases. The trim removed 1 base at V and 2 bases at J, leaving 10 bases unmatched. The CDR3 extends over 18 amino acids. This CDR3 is CASSLDLTGVMGNQPQHF. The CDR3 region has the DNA TGTGCCAGCAGTTTAGACCTGACAGGGGTAATGGGCAATCAGCCCCAGCATTTT.

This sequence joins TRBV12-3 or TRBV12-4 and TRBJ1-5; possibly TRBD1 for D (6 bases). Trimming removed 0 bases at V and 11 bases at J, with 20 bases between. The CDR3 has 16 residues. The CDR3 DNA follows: TGTGCCAGCAGTTTAGCGGTCGGGGGCGGAGTAAGCGCCCAGCATTTT. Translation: CASSLAVGGGVSAQHF.

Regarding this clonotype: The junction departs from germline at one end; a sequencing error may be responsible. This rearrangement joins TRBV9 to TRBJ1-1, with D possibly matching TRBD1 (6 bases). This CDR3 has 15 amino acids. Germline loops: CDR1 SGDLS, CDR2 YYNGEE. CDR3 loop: CASSVAGHLNTEAFF. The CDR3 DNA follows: TGTGCAAGCAGCGTAGCGGGACACCTGAACACTGAAGCTTTCTTT.

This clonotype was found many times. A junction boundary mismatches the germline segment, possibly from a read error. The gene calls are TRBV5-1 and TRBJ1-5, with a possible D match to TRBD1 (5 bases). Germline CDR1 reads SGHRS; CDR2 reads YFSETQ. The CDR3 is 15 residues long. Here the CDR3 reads CASSLAGLGNQPQHF. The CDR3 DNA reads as TGTGCCAGCAGCTTAGCGGGGCTCGGCAATCAGCCCCAGCATTTT.

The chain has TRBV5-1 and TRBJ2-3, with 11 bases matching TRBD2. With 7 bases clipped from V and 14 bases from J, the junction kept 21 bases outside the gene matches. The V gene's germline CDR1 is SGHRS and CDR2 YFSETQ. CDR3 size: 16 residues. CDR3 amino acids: CASDLGLAGGEAGSYF. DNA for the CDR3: TGCGCCAGCGACCTAGGACTAGCGGGTGGAGAAGCCGGTTCGTATTTT.

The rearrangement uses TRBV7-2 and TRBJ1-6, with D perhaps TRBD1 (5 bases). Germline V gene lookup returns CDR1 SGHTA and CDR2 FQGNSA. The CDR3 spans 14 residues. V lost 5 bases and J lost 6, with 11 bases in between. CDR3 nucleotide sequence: TGTGCCAGCAGCCGCGGGACCGGTAATTCACCCCTCCACTTT. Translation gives CASSRGTGNSPLHF.

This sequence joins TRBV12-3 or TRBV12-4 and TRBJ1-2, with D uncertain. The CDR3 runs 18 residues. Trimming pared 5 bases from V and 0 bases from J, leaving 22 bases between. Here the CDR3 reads CASSHTRSGLISNYGYTF. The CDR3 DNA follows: TGTGCCAGCAGTCATACACGCTCAGGACTGATATCTAACTATGGCTACACCTTC.

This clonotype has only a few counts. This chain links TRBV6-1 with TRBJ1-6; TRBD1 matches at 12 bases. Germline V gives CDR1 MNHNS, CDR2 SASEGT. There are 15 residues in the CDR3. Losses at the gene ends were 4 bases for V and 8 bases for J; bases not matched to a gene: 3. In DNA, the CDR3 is TGTGCCAGCAGTGTCCGGGACAGGGGGCATTCACCCCTCCACTTT. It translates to CASSVRDRGHSPLHF.

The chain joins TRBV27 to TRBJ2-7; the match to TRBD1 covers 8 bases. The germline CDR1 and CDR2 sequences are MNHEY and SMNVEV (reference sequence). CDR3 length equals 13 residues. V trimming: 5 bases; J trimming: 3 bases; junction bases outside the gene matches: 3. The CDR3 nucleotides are TGTGCCAGCAGTCCCAGGGGGCTCTACGAGCAGTACGTC. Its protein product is CASSPRGLYEQYV.

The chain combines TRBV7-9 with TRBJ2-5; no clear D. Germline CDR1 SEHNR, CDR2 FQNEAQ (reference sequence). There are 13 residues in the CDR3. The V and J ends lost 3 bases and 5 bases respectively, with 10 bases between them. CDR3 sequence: CASSLSARETQYF. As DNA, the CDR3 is TGTGCCAGCAGCTTGAGCGCTCGGGAGACCCAGTACTTC.

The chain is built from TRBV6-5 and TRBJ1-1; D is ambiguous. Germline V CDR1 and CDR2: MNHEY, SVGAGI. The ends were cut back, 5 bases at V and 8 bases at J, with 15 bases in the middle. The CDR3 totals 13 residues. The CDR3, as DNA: TGTGCCAGCAGTCGGGTAGTGGGCATCGAAGCTTTCTTT. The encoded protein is CASSRVVGIEAFF.